The 10 T cell receptor beta chains presented below share a single source sample, sequenced in a study of identical twins. TCRdb called the 5' RACE reads again in MiXCR, with one record for every CDR3 protein. The sample has 200,000 to 250,000 distinct CDR3 sequences, approximately 5.9% seen once. Another study also made use of these data, one on T cells expressing NK-cell markers.

Source material: CD8+ T cells sorted from blood. These receptors were collected from a woman aged 18 to 35 in good health.

In its sample, this clonotype was seen once. The V call is TRBV5-6, the J call TRBJ2-7; D tentatively reads TRBD1 or TRBD2 (5 bases each). The CDR3 totals 13 residues. CDR1 SGHDT and CDR2 YYEEEE come from the germline V gene. The V gene lost 4 bases and the J gene lost 3 bases, with 11 bases spanning the gap. CDR3 protein: CASSPGRIYEQYF. Written as DNA, the CDR3 is TGTGCCAGCAGCCCGGGACGCATCTACGAGCAGTACTTC.

This clonotype was found many times. The gene calls are TRBV3-1 and TRBJ2-5; 8 bases line up with TRBD2. This CDR3 spans 13 amino acids. The germline V gene encodes CDR1 LGHDT and CDR2 YNNKEL (reference sequence). The J segment lost 7 bases and the V segment lost 5 bases, leaving 6 bases of the junction unmatched. The DNA for the CDR3 is TGTGCCAGCAGCTCCGGACTAGCCGGGACCCAGTACTTC. It codes for CASSSGLAGTQYF.

This chain joins TRBV12-3 or TRBV12-4 and TRBJ1-6; 8 bases are a match to TRBD1. The CDR3 is 14 residues long. With V trimmed by 6 bases and J by 10 bases, 8 bases remained unmatched. The CDR3 sequence is CASRPDRGNSPLHF. The CDR3 DNA sequence: TGTGCCAGCAGGCCCGACAGGGGCAACTCACCCCTCCACTTT.

This clonotype has ten or more counts. The chain combines TRBV29-1 with TRBJ2-3; D possibly corresponds to TRBD2 (5 bases). This CDR3 contains 14 residues. Germline CDR1 and CDR2: SQVTM and ANQGSEA. Trimming left V 7 bases short and J 1 base short, with 15 bases between. The CDR3 sequence is CSAEVGSRTDTQYF. The DNA for the CDR3 is TGCAGCGCCGAAGTGGGGAGCCGCACAGATACGCAGTATTTT.

This clonotype was seen at least ten times. J is TRBJ2-2 and V is TRBV12-3 or TRBV12-4; D is uncertain. The germline V and J ends were trimmed by 6 bases and 5 bases, with 10 bases remaining between them. The CDR3 is 13 residues long. The CDR3 region has the DNA TGTGCCAGCAGCTTGGACGGGACCGGGGAGCTGTTTTTT. Amino acid sequence: CASSLDGTGELFF.

This clonotype has a count of ten or more. The chain employs TRBV13 and TRBJ1-1, with unresolved D. This CDR3 comprises 16 residues. Germline V gene lookup returns CDR1 PRHDT and CDR2 FYEKMQ (reference sequence). The germline V and J ends were trimmed by 0 bases and 4 bases, with 15 bases remaining between them. The CDR3 nucleotides read TGTGCCAGCAGCTTAGGGGCGGGGAGTTTAGGCACTGAAGCTTTCTTT. Translation: CASSLGAGSLGTEAFF.

This rearrangement joins TRBV27 to TRBJ2-5; the match to TRBD2 covers 8 bases. The CDR3 length is 17 residues. V shed 10 bases and J 8 bases; nucleotides not matched to a gene: 24. Germline V gene lookup returns CDR1 MNHEY and CDR2 SMNVEV (reference sequence). CDR3 DNA: TGTGCCATCCCGCTTCGTGAGAGCGGGGGACCACTGAAAACCCAGTACTTC. Translation: CAIPLRESGGPLKTQYF.

This clonotype was detected only a few times. The chain employs TRBV7-3 and TRBJ1-2, with D unclear. V gave up 5 bases and J gave up 6 bases, with 10 bases separating them. Germline-derived CDR1 and CDR2 are SGHTA and FQGTGA. This CDR3 has 12 residues. The CDR3, as DNA: TGTGCCAGCAGCAACAACGCTGATGGCTACACCTTC. Its translation is CASSNNADGYTF.

This clonotype occurred many times. This rearrangement joins TRBV27 to TRBJ2-1, with D unclear. The V end was cut by 6 bases, the J end by 5 bases, with 14 bases between. Germline V lookup: CDR1 MNHEY, CDR2 SMNVEV (reference sequence). This CDR3 is 14 amino acids long. CDR3 residues: CASSPSGYHNEQFF. The DNA for the CDR3 is TGTGCCAGCAGCCCCAGTGGATACCACAATGAGCAGTTCTTC.

This clonotype was counted ten times or more. V and J are TRBV6-2 or TRBV6-3 and TRBJ2-7; TRBD1 matches 7 bases. Losses at the gene ends were 6 bases for V and 2 bases for J; bases not matched to a gene: 7. This CDR3 is built from 14 residues. Per the germline V gene, CDR1 is MNHEY and CDR2 is SVGEGT. The CDR3 protein is CASSSGTEAYEQYF. The DNA of the CDR3 is TGTGCCAGCAGCTCCGGGACAGAAGCCTACGAGCAGTACTTC.